The source of this T cell receptor beta chain is a study of post-analysis software for immune sequencing data. About the study: The disease courses covered relapsing-remitting, secondary progressive and progressive-relapsing multiple sclerosis.

cDNA libraries of TCR beta carried unique molecular identifiers. Each CDR3 protein gets one entry after TCRdb re-called the PCR reads with MiXCR. The sample consists of 600,000 to 750,000 distinct CDR3 sequences, 59% of them appearing once. In this sample, this clonotype turned up a few times. What it recognizes is unknown. Notes on the study in general: Relative to controls, patients with multiple sclerosis showed significantly lower normalized Chao1 diversity. Higher frequency in patients than in controls was seen for a handful of TRBV segments, with TRBV5-6, TRBV5-1 and TRBV20-1 among them.

CDR1 and CDR2 from the germline V gene are PRHDT and FYEKMQ (reference sequence). V was pared by 3 bases and J by 0 bases, with 3 bases between. The CDR3 length is 12 residues. This receptor was taken from a girl aged 2 to 9 with multiple sclerosis. Source material: blood. The chain carries TRBV13 and TRBJ2-7; D unresolved. CDR3 residues: CASSFLSYEQYF. The CDR3 nucleotides are TGTGCCAGCAGCTTCCTCTCCTACGAGCAGTACTTC.